Sequencing of this T cell receptor (beta chain) was carried out in a study of metastatic and nonmetastatic thyroid tumors. Across the study: Where malignant and benign thyroid patients were concerned, repertoires were compared across blood and tumor or nodule tissue.

As for this clone: Its target is unknown.

Authors' processing steps: The authors used CDR3 differences across clinicopathological groups to build a distant-metastasis classifier for papillary thyroid cancer. TCRdb reprocessed the PCR reads using MiXCR. What appears here as the V and J calls and clone size reflects TCRdb's work, not the paper's. The sample holds some 21,000 clones; about 30% are singletons and the top ten take approximately 15%. Study outcomes and limitations: In blood and tumor, TCR beta diversity was reportedly significantly higher in malignant thyroid tumors than in benign nodules.

Germline CDR1 is LNHNV and CDR2 is YYDKDF (reference sequence). The CDR3 contains 14 residues. All patients reached thyroid surgery having received no treatment beforehand. Sequences were obtained from tumor tissue. The chain links TRBV15 to TRBJ2-7; TRBD2 aligns across 12 bases. This receptor was identified in a male donor with papillary thyroid cancer or a benign thyroid nodule (not recorded which). Some clones in this sample may be carry-over from other donors' samples. The CDR3 here is CATGTSGLPYEQYF. In DNA form, the CDR3 reads TGTGCTACCGGGACTAGCGGGCTACCCTACGAGCAGTACTTC. Full variable domain (outside the CDR3, taken from reference TRBV15 and TRBJ2-7): DAMVIQNPRYQVTQFGKPVTLSCSQTLNHNVMYWYQQKSSQAPKLLFHYYDKDFNNEADTPDNFQSRRPNTSFCFLDIRSPGLGDTAMYLCATGTSGLPYEQYFGPGTRLTVT.